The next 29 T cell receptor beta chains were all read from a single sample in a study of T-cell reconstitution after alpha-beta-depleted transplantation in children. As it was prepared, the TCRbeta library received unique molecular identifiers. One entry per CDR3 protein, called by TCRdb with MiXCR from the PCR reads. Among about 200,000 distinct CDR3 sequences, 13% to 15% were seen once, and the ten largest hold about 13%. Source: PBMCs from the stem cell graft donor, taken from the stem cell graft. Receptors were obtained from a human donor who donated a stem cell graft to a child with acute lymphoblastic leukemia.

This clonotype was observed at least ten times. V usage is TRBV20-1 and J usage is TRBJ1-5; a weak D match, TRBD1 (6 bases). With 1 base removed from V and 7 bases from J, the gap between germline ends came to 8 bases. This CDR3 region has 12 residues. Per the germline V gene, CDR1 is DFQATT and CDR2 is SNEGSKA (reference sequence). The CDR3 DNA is TGCAGTGCTAGAGGACAGGCACAGCCCCAGCATTTT. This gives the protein CSARGQAQPQHF.

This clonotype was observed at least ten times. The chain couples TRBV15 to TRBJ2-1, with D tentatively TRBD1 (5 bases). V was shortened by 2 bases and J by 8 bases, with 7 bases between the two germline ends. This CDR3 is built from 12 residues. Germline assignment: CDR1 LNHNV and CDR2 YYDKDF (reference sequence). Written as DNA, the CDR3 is TGTGCCACCAGCAGACAGGGTTATGAGCAGTTCTTC. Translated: CATSRQGYEQFF.

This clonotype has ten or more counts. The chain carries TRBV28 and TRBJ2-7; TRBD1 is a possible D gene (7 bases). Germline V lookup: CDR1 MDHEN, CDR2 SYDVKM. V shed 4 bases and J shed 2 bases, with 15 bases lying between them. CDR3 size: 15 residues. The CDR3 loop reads CASSSQGGSPYEQYF. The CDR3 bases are TGTGCCAGCAGTTCGCAGGGGGGCTCCCCCTACGAGCAGTACTTC.

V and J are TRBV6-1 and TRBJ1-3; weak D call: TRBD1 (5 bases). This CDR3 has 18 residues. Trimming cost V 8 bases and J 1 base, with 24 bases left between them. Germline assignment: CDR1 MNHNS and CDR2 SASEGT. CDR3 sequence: CASVVRPQGRSSGNTIYF. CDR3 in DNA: TGTGCCAGCGTAGTCCGACCCCAGGGCCGATCGTCTGGAAACACCATATATTTT.

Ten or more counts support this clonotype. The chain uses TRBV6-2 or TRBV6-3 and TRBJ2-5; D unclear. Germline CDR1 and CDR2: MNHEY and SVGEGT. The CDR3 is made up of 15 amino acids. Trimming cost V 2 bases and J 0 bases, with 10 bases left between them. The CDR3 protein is CASSYPRGNQETQYF. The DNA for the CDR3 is TGTGCCAGCAGTTACCCTCGAGGTAACCAAGAGACCCAGTACTTC.

The CDR3 coding sequence is TGTGCCAGCAGTTCTCGGACTAGCGGTGTGGAGACCCAGTACTTC. It is translated as CASSSRTSGVETQYF. The V call is TRBV5-4, the J call TRBJ2-5; 10 bases fit TRBD2. CDR3 size: 15 residues. V shed 5 bases and J 5 bases; nucleotides not matched to a gene: 9. The V gene's germline CDR1 is SGHNT and CDR2 YYREEE (reference sequence).

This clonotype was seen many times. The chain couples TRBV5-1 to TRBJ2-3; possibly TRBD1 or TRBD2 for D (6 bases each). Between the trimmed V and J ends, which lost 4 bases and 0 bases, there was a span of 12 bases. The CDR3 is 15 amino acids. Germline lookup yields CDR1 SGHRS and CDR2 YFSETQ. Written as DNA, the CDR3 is TGCGCCAGCAGCCAGGTAGGGGGGAGCACAGATACGCAGTATTTT. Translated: CASSQVGGSTDTQYF.

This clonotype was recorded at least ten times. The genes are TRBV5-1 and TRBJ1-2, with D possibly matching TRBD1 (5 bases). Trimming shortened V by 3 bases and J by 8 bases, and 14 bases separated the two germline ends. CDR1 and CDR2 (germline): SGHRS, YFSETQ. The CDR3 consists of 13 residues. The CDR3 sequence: CASSSGSEGGYTF. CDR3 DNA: TGCGCCAGCAGCTCAGGGTCTGAGGGGGGCTACACCTTC.

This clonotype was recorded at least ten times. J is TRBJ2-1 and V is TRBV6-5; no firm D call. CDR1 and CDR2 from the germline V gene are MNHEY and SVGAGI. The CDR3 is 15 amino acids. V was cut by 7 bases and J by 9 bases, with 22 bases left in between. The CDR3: CASTPIEVESGEQFF. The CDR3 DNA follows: TGTGCCAGCACCCCAATCGAGGTAGAAAGTGGTGAGCAGTTCTTC.

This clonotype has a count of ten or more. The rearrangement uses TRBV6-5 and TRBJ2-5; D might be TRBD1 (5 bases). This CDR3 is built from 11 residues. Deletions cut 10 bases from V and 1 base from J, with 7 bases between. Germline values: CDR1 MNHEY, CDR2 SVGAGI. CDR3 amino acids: CATGRQETQYF. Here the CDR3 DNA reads TGTGCCACAGGGCGCCAAGAGACCCAGTACTTC.

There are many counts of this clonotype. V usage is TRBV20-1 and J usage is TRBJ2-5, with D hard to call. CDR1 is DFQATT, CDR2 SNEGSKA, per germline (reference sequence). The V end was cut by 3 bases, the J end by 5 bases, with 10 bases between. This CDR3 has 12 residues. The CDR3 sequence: CSASPVRETQYF. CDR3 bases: TGCAGTGCTAGTCCGGTTCGCGAGACCCAGTACTTC.

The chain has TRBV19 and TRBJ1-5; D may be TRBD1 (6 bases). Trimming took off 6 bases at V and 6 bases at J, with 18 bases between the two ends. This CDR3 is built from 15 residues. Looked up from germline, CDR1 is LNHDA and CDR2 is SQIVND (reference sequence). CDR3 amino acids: CASSRAGGTTQPQHF. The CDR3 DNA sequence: TGTGCCAGTAGCCGTGCTGGGGGCACCACTCAGCCCCAGCATTTT. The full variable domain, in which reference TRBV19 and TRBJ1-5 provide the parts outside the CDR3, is DGGITQSPKYLFRKEGQNVTLSCEQNLNHDAMYWYRQDPGQGLRLIYYSQIVNDFQKGDIAEGYSVSREKKESFPLTVTSAQKNPTAFYLCASSRAGGTTQPQHFGDGTRLSIL.

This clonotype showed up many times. The CDR3 region has the DNA TGCGCCAGCAGCTTGGTGCGTTCTACCTACAATGAGCAGTTCTTC. Protein: CASSLVRSTYNEQFF. The chain employs TRBV5-1 and TRBJ2-1, with unresolved D. The CDR3 runs to 15 residues. Per the germline V gene, CDR1 is SGHRS and CDR2 is YFSETQ. Trimming cost V 0 bases and J 2 bases, with 9 bases left between them.

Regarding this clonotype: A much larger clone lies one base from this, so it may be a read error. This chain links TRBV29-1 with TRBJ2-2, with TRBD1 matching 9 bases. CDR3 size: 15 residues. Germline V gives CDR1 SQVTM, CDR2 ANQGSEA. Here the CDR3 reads CSVAGQGPNTGERFF. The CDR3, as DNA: TGCAGCGTGGCCGGACAGGGGCCGAACACCGGGGAGCGGTTTTTT.

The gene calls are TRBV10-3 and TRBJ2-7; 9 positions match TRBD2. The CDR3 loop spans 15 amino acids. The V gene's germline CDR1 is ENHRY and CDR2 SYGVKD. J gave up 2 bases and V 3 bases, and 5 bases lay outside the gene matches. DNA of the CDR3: TGTGCCATCAGTGAATGGACTAGCGCAACCTACGAGCAGTACTTC. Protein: CAISEWTSATYEQYF.

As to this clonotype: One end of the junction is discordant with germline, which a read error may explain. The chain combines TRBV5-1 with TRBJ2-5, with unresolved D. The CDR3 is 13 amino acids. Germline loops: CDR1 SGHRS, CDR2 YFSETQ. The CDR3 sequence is CASSLGSQETHYF. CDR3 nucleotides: TGCGCCAGCAGCTTGGGGTCGCAAGAGACCCACTACTTC.

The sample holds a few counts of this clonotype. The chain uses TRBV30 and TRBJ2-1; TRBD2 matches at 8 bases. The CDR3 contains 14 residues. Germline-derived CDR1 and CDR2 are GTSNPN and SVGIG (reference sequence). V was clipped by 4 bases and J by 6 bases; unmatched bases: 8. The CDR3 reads CAWKPVSGSNEQFF. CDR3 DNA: TGTGCCTGGAAACCTGTCAGCGGGAGCAATGAGCAGTTCTTC.

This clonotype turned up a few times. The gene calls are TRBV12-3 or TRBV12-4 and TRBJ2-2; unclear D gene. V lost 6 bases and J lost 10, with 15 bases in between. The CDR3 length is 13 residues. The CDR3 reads CASRHSSWAELFF. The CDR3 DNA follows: TGTGCCAGCAGGCACTCAAGCTGGGCGGAGCTGTTTTTT.

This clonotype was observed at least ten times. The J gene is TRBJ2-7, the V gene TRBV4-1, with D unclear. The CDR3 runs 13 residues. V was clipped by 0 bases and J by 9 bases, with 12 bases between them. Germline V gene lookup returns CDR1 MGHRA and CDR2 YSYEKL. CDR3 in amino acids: CASSQDETWGQYF. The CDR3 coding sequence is TGCGCCAGCAGCCAAGACGAGACCTGGGGGCAGTACTTC.

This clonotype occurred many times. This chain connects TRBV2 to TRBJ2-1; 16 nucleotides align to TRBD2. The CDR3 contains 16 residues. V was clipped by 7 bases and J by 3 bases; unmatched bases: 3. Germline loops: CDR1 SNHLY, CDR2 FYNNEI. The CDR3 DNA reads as TGTGCCAGCAAGGGACTAGCGGGAGGGTTCTACAATGAGCAGTTCTTC. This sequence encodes CASKGLAGGFYNEQFF.

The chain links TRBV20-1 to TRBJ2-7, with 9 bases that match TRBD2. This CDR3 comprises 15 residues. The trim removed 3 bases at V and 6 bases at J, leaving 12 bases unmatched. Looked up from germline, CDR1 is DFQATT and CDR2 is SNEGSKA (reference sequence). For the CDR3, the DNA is TGCAGTGCTAGGATAGGCGGGAGGGAGGCGCGCGAGCAGTACTTC. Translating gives CSARIGGREAREQYF.

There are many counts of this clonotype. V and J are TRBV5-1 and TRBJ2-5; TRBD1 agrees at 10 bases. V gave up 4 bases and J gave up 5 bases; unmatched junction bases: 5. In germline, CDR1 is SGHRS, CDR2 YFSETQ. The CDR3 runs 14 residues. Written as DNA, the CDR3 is TGCGCCAGCAGCGAGACAGGGGGCTTGGAGACCCAGTACTTC. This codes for CASSETGGLETQYF.

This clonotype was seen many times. The CDR3 bases are TGTGCCAGCAGCTTAGATCGCAGGGTGATACCCAGCGAGCAGTACTTC. It translates to CASSLDRRVIPSEQYF. The J gene is TRBJ2-7, the V gene TRBV7-8; D possibly corresponds to TRBD1 (5 bases). This CDR3 comprises 16 residues. The V and J ends lost 1 base and 6 bases respectively, with 19 bases between them. Looked up from germline, CDR1 is SGHVS and CDR2 is FQNEAQ.

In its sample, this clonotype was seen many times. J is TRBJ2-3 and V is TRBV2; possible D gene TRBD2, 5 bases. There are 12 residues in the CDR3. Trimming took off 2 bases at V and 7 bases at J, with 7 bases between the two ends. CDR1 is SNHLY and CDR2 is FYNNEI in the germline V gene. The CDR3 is CASSEKRYTQYF. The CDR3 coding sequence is TGTGCCAGCAGTGAAAAGCGGTATACGCAGTATTTT.

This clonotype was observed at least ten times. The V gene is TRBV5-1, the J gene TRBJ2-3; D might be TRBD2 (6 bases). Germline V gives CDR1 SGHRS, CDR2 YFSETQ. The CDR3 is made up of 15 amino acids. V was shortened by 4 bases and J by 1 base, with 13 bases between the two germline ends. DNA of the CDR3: TGCGCCAGCAGCCCCCGGGACTCCCGCACAGATACGCAGTATTTT. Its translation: CASSPRDSRTDTQYF.

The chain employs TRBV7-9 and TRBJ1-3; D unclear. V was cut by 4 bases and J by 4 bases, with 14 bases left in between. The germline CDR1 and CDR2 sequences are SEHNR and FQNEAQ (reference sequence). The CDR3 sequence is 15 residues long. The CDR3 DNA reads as TGTGCCAGCAGCTCTGACATACACCGCGGAAACACCATATATTTT. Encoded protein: CASSSDIHRGNTIYF.

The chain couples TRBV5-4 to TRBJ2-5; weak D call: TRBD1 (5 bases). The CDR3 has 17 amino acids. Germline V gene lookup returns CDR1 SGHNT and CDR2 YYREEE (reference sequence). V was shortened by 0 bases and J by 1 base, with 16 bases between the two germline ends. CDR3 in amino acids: CASSLDRRTPLQETQYF. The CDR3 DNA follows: TGTGCCAGCAGCTTGGACAGGCGAACTCCCCTCCAAGAGACCCAGTACTTC.

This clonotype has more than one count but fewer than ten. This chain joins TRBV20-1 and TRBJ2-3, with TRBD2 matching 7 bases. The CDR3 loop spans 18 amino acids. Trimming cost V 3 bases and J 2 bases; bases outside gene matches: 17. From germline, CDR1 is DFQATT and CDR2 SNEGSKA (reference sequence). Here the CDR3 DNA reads TGCAGTGCTAGGGGGGGGGTCGAGACTCCGCATCTCACAGATACGCAGTATTTT. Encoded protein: CSARGGVETPHLTDTQYF.

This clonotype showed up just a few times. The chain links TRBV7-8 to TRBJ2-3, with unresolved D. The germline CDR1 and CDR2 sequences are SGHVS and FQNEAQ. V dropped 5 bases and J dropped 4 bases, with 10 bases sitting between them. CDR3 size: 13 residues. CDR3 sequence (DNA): TGTGCCAGCAGCGATCGCGGCGCAGATACGCAGTATTTT. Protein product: CASSDRGADTQYF.